This T cell receptor (beta chain) was retrieved from a study of blood T cell repertoires in COVID-19. Looking at the study overall: From the United States, Italy and Spain came samples of acute and convalescent COVID-19. Sources were T cells, B-cell-depleted T cells, or PBMCs; the material itself was cDNA or gDNA.

V was pared by 2 bases and J by 8 bases, with 16 bases between. CDR1 LNHNV and CDR2 YYDKDF come from the germline V gene (reference sequence). There are 15 residues in the CDR3. In the original analysis: Nucleated cell number was recorded as an estimate derived from reference gene primer amplification. Some clones are missing from TCRdb's copy, which holds only in-frame ones; the method was immunoSEQ multiplex PCR. That table gives V, J and clone size, and the DNA gave D and trimming. The profile shows under 300,000 clones, around 86% of them singletons. This sequence originates from a woman aged 60 to 75 with active or convalescent COVID-19. Sequenced sample: peripheral blood. This chain uses TRBV15 with TRBJ2-1; tentative D call: TRBD2 (5 bases). CDR3 in DNA: TGTGCCACCAGCAGACCGGCGAGAGGGTGGTATGAGCAGTTCTTC. Translation: CATSRPARGWYEQFF.